This TCR beta chain was sequenced during a study of tumor-infiltrating lymphocytes in oesophageal squamous cell carcinoma. MiXCR, run by TCRdb on the PCR reads, gives a single entry per CDR3 protein. The table shows about 19,000 distinct CDR3 sequences, with about 40% occurring only once. Remarks on this clonotype: Sequence at one end of the junction differs from germline and may be a read error.

Sequenced sample: normal esophageal tissue next to the tumor. This clonotype originated in a male donor with esophageal squamous cell carcinoma.

CDR3 nucleotides: TGTGCTAGCAGCTCGGGACGGAACACCGGGGAGCTGTTTTTT. Residues: CASSSGRNTGELFF. This chain uses TRBV7-7 with TRBJ2-2, with D perhaps TRBD1 or TRBD2 (5 bases each). Germline V gives CDR1 SSHAT, CDR2 FNYEAQ (reference sequence). The CDR3 runs to 14 residues.